This T cell receptor beta chain was captured by sequencing in a study of blood T cell repertoires in COVID-19. Study in general: Italy, Spain and the United States were the sources of the convalescent and acute COVID-19 samples. Sources were T cells, B-cell-depleted T cells, or PBMCs; the material itself was cDNA or gDNA.

Trimming cost V 3 bases and J 4 bases; bases outside gene matches: 3. CDR3 size: 16 residues. From germline, CDR1 is SNHLY and CDR2 FYNNEI. Original methodology: Estimated nucleated cell counts came from reference gene primer amplification. Generated by immunoSEQ multiplex PCR, the TCRdb table keeps only in-frame clones and is missing some. V, J and clone size are taken as reported in that table, and D and trimming were inferred from the DNA itself. The data contain about 220,000 clones, approximately 82% of them singletons. The receptor was isolated from a man in his fifties with active or convalescent COVID-19. What was sequenced was peripheral blood. The genes are TRBV2 and TRBJ2-1; 13 nucleotides agree with TRBD2. CDR3 residues: CASSDTSGGAYNEQFF. Here the CDR3 DNA reads TGTGCCAGCAGTGATACTAGCGGGGGGGCGTACAATGAGCAGTTCTTC.